The next 20 T cell receptor beta chains were all read from a single sample in a study of blood T cell repertoires in COVID-19. This table comes from immunoSEQ multiplex PCR, and its TCRdb copy is limited to in-frame clones, with some not included. The sample contains roughly 160,000 clones, about four fifths of which appear only once. The sequenced material came from peripheral blood. Receptors originate from a woman aged 80 or older with active or convalescent COVID-19.

The chain is built from TRBV5-1 and TRBJ2-7; 10 nucleotides agree with TRBD2. There are 14 residues in the CDR3. V shed 4 bases, J shed 5 bases, and the junction held 6 bases outside the gene matches. Per germline, CDR1 SGHRS and CDR2 YFSETQ. DNA of the CDR3: TGCGCCAGCAGCCCAGGGCTAGCGGGAGACGAGCAGTACTTC. This gives the protein CASSPGLAGDEQYF.

There are a few counts of this clone. The V and J genes are TRBV6-1 and TRBJ2-5; TRBD2 is a possible D gene (6 bases). The CDR3 totals 17 residues. Germline V gene sequence: CDR1 MNHNS, CDR2 SASEGT. Trimming stripped 2 bases from V and 5 bases from J, with 21 bases between. This CDR3 reads CASSETGPGSAGETQYF. CDR3 bases: TGTGCCAGCAGTGAAACGGGCCCCGGATCGGCGGGGGAGACCCAGTACTTC.

The gene calls are TRBV11-3 and TRBJ2-5, with TRBD2 identical over 14 bases. V lost 5 bases to trimming and J lost 4 bases; unmatched junction nucleotides: 9. The germline CDR1 and CDR2 sequences are SGHNT and YENEEA. The CDR3 is 17 residues long. The CDR3 protein is CASSRGTSGSNSETQYF. CDR3 in DNA: TGTGCCAGCAGCAGGGGGACTAGCGGGAGTAATTCAGAGACCCAGTACTTC.

This clone was observed a handful of times. The J gene is TRBJ1-1, the V gene TRBV7-9; D uncertain. Trimming stripped 1 base from V and 4 bases from J, with 7 bases between. The CDR3 has 13 amino acids. CDR1 is SEHNR and CDR2 is FQNEAQ in the germline V gene (reference sequence). Here the CDR3 DNA reads TGTGCCAGCAGCTTAGATTCCGGCACTGAAGCTTTCTTT. Its translation is CASSLDSGTEAFF.

The V gene is TRBV27, the J gene TRBJ2-5; maybe TRBD2 (6 bases). V lost 5 bases and J 7 bases, leaving 20 bases between the germline ends. Germline assignment: CDR1 MNHEY and CDR2 SMNVEV (reference sequence). The CDR3 spans 15 residues. In DNA form, the CDR3 reads TGTGCCAGCAGTACTCCGTCCCGGGAGAAAGGGACCCAGTACTTC. It translates to CASSTPSREKGTQYF.

V usage is TRBV7-8 and J usage is TRBJ1-6; D not certain. CDR3 length equals 15 residues. From germline, CDR1 is SGHVS and CDR2 FQNEAQ. V lost 7 bases to trimming and J lost 0 bases, with 10 bases between them. CDR3 bases: TGTGCCAGCAAAATCCGGAGCTCCTATAATTCACCCCTCCACTTT. Its translation is CASKIRSSYNSPLHF.

This chain joins TRBV7-9 and TRBJ1-1; no definite D call. V was clipped by 1 base and J by 4 bases, with 10 bases between them. Germline lookup yields CDR1 SEHNR and CDR2 FQNEAQ (reference sequence). The CDR3 covers 14 residues. In DNA, the CDR3 is TGTGCCAGCAGCTTAGACGTTGGAGGCACTGAAGCTTTCTTT. This sequence encodes CASSLDVGGTEAFF.

This clone has just one count. The CDR3 DNA reads as TGTGCCAGCAGTTTCGTTCAGCCCCAGCATTTT. Protein: CASSFVQPQHF. V gene TRBV28 combines with J gene TRBJ1-5; D is unclear. With 3 bases removed from V and 6 bases from J, the gap between germline ends came to 3 bases. Germline CDR1 is MDHEN and CDR2 is SYDVKM. The CDR3 contains 11 residues. Full variable domain (outside the CDR3, taken from reference TRBV28 and TRBJ1-5): DVKVTQSSRYLVKRTGEKVFLECVQDMDHENMFWYRQDPGLGLRLIYFSYDVKMKEKGDIPEGYSVSREKKERFSLILESASTNQTSMYLCASSFVQPQHFGDGTRLSIL.

CDR3 DNA: TGTGCCAGCAGCTTGGGGACAGGGGGTGTCTATGGCTACACCTTC. As protein: CASSLGTGGVYGYTF. The rearrangement joins TRBV7-2 to TRBJ1-2; 11 nucleotides agree with TRBD1. V lost 3 bases to trimming and J lost 4 bases; unmatched junction nucleotides: 4. Germline CDR1 and CDR2: SGHTA and FQGNSA. The CDR3 spans 15 residues.

The gene calls are TRBV5-1 and TRBJ2-2; tentative D call: TRBD2 (6 bases). This CDR3 contains 14 residues. With 10 bases removed from V and 1 base from J, the gap between germline ends came to 14 bases. CDR1 is SGHRS and CDR2 is YFSETQ in the germline V gene. The CDR3 bases are TGCGCCTTCCTACCGCGGGAGAACACCGGGGAGCTGTTTTTT. Translation gives CAFLPRENTGELFF. The whole variable domain, remainder taken from reference TRBV5-1 and TRBJ2-2, is KAGVTQTPRYLIKTRGQQVTLSCSPISGHRSVSWYQQTPGQGLQFLFEYFSETQRNKGNFPGRFSGRQFSNSRSEMNVSTLELGDSALYLCAFLPRENTGELFFGEGSRLTVL.

The chain is built from TRBV5-1 and TRBJ2-2; 10 positions match TRBD1. The V segment lost 4 bases and the J segment 4 bases; nucleotides outside the gene matches: 10. CDR1 and CDR2 from the germline V gene are SGHRS and YFSETQ. The CDR3 is made up of 17 amino acids. In DNA form, the CDR3 reads TGCGCCAGCAGCATTGACCCTAGACAGGGGGCCACCGGGGAGCTGTTTTTT. Its translation: CASSIDPRQGATGELFF.

V usage is TRBV10-3 and J usage is TRBJ2-1, with 8 bases lining up with TRBD2. Germline V gene data show CDR1 as ENHRY and CDR2 as SYGVKD. V shed 2 bases and J 4 bases; nucleotides not matched to a gene: 7. The CDR3 consists of 16 residues. The CDR3 loop is CAISEIGLAGYNEQFF. The CDR3 DNA follows: TGTGCCATCAGTGAGATAGGGCTAGCGGGTTACAATGAGCAGTTCTTC.

The gene calls are TRBV11-3 and TRBJ2-7; 9 nucleotides match TRBD2. Germline trimming cut 1 base from V and 3 bases from J; bases unmatched to any gene: 19. This CDR3 comprises 20 residues. CDR1 and CDR2 from the germline V gene are SGHNT and YENEEA. CDR3 nucleotides: TGTGCCAGCAGCTTAGTCGTCATCGGGACTAGCTCCCCGCTCAGCTACGAGCAGTACTTC. It codes for CASSLVVIGTSSPLSYEQYF.

The chain links TRBV2 to TRBJ1-2; 7 nucleotides agree with TRBD1. The CDR3 extends over 14 amino acids. Trimming cost V 7 bases and J 0 bases; bases outside gene matches: 5. The germline CDR1 and CDR2 sequences are SNHLY and FYNNEI. The CDR3 coding sequence is TGTGCCAGCACGTGGGACAGAACTAACTATGGCTACACCTTC. Its protein is CASTWDRTNYGYTF.

This chain links TRBV10-1 with TRBJ2-7, with D unresolved. The V end was cut by 3 bases, the J end by 0 bases, with 9 bases between. Germline V CDR1 and CDR2: WNHNN, SYGVQD (reference sequence). The CDR3 is 14 residues long. In nucleotides, the CDR3 is TGCGCCAGCAGTGACGGCGGAAGCTCCTACGAGCAGTACTTC. It specifies CASSDGGSSYEQYF.

V is TRBV9 and J is TRBJ1-1; 10 bases are shared with TRBD1. From germline, CDR1 is SGDLS and CDR2 YYNGEE. CDR3 length equals 16 residues. Trimming removed 1 base from V and 2 bases from J; junction bases left unmatched: 5. CDR3: CASSVMTGGGNTEAFF. DNA for the CDR3: TGTGCCAGCAGCGTAATGACAGGGGGCGGAAACACTGAAGCTTTCTTT.

This clone appeared a few times. The CDR3 DNA reads TGCAGCACTTCCGGGACTAGCGCCTACGAGCAGTACTTC. It yields the protein CSTSGTSAYEQYF. The V gene is TRBV29-1, the J gene TRBJ2-7, with 10 nucleotides matching TRBD2. The V segment lost 8 bases and the J segment 2 bases; nucleotides outside the gene matches: 6. The CDR3 spans 13 residues. The germline V gene encodes CDR1 SQVTM and CDR2 ANQGSEA.

J is TRBJ1-5 and V is TRBV6-5; D might be TRBD1 (5 bases). CDR1 MNHEY and CDR2 SVGAGI come from the germline V gene. The CDR3 covers 15 residues. Trimming pared 7 bases from V and 0 bases from J, leaving 13 bases between. The CDR3 here is CASNMGGYSNQPQHF. CDR3 nucleotides: TGTGCCAGCAATATGGGGGGGTATAGCAATCAGCCCCAGCATTTT.

V gene TRBV2 combines with J gene TRBJ1-5; TRBD1 agrees at 7 bases. This CDR3 spans 14 amino acids. Germline V lookup: CDR1 SNHLY, CDR2 FYNNEI. V trimming: 4 bases; J trimming: 6 bases; junction bases outside the gene matches: 6. CDR3 sequence reads: CASSGQGPSQPQHF. The CDR3 nucleotides read TGTGCCAGCAGTGGACAGGGCCCCAGTCAGCCCCAGCATTTT.

The chain employs TRBV6-2 or TRBV6-3 and TRBJ2-2, with a possible D match to TRBD2 (6 bases). This CDR3 contains 17 residues. Germline V lookup: CDR1 MNHEY, CDR2 SVGEGT. V lost 6 bases, J lost 4 bases, and 21 bases lay in between. The CDR3 sequence is CASSPLAGRVLTGELFF. The DNA of the CDR3 is TGTGCCAGCAGCCCTCTCGCGGGACGAGTCCTCACCGGGGAGCTGTTTTTT.